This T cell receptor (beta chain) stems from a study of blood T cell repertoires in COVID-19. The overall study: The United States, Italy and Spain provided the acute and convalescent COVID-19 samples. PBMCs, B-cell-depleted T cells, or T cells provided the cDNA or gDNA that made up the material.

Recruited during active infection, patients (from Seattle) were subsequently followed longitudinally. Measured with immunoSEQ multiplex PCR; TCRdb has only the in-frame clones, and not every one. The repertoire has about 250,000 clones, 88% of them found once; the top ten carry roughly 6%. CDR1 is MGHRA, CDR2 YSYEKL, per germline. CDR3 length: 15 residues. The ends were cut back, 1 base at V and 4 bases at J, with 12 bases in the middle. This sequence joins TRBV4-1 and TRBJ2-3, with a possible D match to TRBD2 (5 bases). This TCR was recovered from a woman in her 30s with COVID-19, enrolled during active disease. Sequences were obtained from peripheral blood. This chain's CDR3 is CASSQVGDRPDTQYF. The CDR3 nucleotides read TGCGCCAGCAGCCAAGTGGGAGATCGCCCAGATACGCAGTATTTT.